Each of the 16 T cell receptor beta chains below was sequenced from the same sample in a study of follicular helper T cells after annual influenza vaccination. The assay was immunoSEQ multiplex PCR, and TCRdb's table has in-frame clones only and misses some. There are about 14,000 clones in the sample; 80% to 90% occur only once, and about 0.27% lies in the top ten. Specified time point: 2014-2015 season, pre-vaccination. The sample consisted of CXCR5- memory CD4+ T cells sorted from blood, taken on the day of influenza vaccination. The receptors shown here come from an adult who received the influenza vaccine.

V is TRBV19 and J is TRBJ1-1, with D unresolved. CDR1 and CDR2 from the germline V gene are LNHDA and SQIVND (reference sequence). Trimming stripped 2 bases from V and 8 bases from J, with 9 bases between. The CDR3 spans 12 residues. The CDR3 DNA reads TGTGCCAGTAGTATAAGGAGGTTCGAAGCTTTCTTT. Translating it yields CASSIRRFEAFF.

A single count supports this clone. The rearrangement joins TRBV27 to TRBJ1-1; D is ambiguous. This CDR3 comprises 14 residues. V was trimmed by 2 bases and J by 2 bases, leaving 9 bases between them. Germline assignment: CDR1 MNHEY and CDR2 SMNVEV (reference sequence). The CDR3 loop is CASSLSGDNTEAFF. The DNA of the CDR3 is TGTGCCAGCAGTTTAAGCGGGGATAACACTGAAGCTTTCTTT.

J is TRBJ2-5 and V is TRBV4-2, with D possibly being TRBD1 or TRBD2 (6 bases each). CDR3 size: 16 residues. Germline CDR1 reads LGHNA; CDR2 reads YNFKEQ. Deletions cut 1 base from V and 5 bases from J, with 17 bases between. The CDR3, as DNA: TGTGCCAGCAGCCAAGTGAGAGGGGGGCCCTCTGAGACCCAGTACTTC. Amino acids: CASSQVRGGPSETQYF.

The genes are TRBV28 and TRBJ1-1; D remains ambiguous. The V end was cut by 5 bases, the J end by 10 bases, with 17 bases between. CDR1 is MDHEN and CDR2 is SYDVKM in the germline V gene. The CDR3 runs to 13 residues. CDR3 region: CASSVRASRRAFF. The CDR3 DNA follows: TGTGCCAGCAGTGTCCGGGCCTCAAGACGAGCTTTCTTT.

This clone was counted only a few times. Written as DNA, the CDR3 is TGCGCCAGCAGCCAGACAGGGGGGGAAAAACTGTTTTTT. It specifies CASSQTGGEKLFF. The J gene is TRBJ1-4, the V gene TRBV4-1; 9 nucleotides line up with TRBD1. J gave up 8 bases and V 3 bases, and 1 base lay outside the gene matches. The CDR3 length is 13 residues. Germline V gene sequence: CDR1 MGHRA, CDR2 YSYEKL.

The V call is TRBV4-1, the J call TRBJ1-6; unclear D gene. The ends were cut back, 1 base at V and 8 bases at J, with 12 bases in the middle. The CDR3 spans 15 residues. The germline V gene encodes CDR1 MGHRA and CDR2 YSYEKL. The CDR3 region has the DNA TGCGCCAGCAGCCAAGGGACCGACCTGGATTCACCCCTCCACTTT. Translating it yields CASSQGTDLDSPLHF.

The genes are TRBV7-9 and TRBJ2-1; TRBD2 matches at 9 bases. CDR1 is SEHNR, CDR2 FQNEAQ, per germline (reference sequence). The CDR3 consists of 15 residues. Germline trimming cut 7 bases from V and 10 bases from J; bases unmatched to any gene: 14. The CDR3 spells CASNQRLAVSREQFF. CDR3 nucleotide sequence: TGTGCCAGCAACCAAAGACTAGCGGTCTCTCGAGAGCAGTTCTTC.

The CDR3 protein is CASSTFWEGEQFF. Written as DNA, the CDR3 is TGTGCCAGTAGTACCTTCTGGGAGGGTGAGCAGTTCTTC. The chain recombines TRBV19 with TRBJ2-1; 7 positions agree with TRBD2. Germline CDR1 LNHDA, CDR2 SQIVND (reference sequence). The CDR3 has 13 residues. With 4 bases clipped from V and 9 bases from J, the junction kept 6 bases outside the gene matches. Complete variable domain (other parts from reference TRBV19 and TRBJ2-1): DGGITQSPKYLFRKEGQNVTLSCEQNLNHDAMYWYRQDPGQGLRLIYYSQIVNDFQKGDIAEGYSVSREKKESFPLTVTSAQKNPTAFYLCASSTFWEGEQFFGPGTRLTVL.

This clone was counted a few times. J is TRBJ1-4 and V is TRBV7-8; D remains unclear. Germline loops: CDR1 SGHVS, CDR2 FQNEAQ. CDR3 size: 13 residues. V lost 5 bases, J lost 8 bases, and 12 bases lay in between. CDR3 sequence: CASSPGLGEKLFF. CDR3 coding DNA: TGTGCCAGCAGCCCCGGACTAGGAGAAAAACTGTTTTTT.

The V gene is TRBV9, the J gene TRBJ1-2; D perhaps matches TRBD1 (6 bases). This CDR3 is 14 amino acids long. Germline loops: CDR1 SGDLS, CDR2 YYNGEE. V dropped 2 bases and J dropped 4 bases, with 12 bases sitting between them. In DNA form, the CDR3 reads TGTGCCAGCAGCGTTACGGACAGCCCCTATGGCTACACCTTC. Translating gives CASSVTDSPYGYTF.

The rearrangement links TRBV7-3 to TRBJ2-2; D call uncertain. Trimming left V 2 bases short and J 4 bases short, with 23 bases between. The CDR3 runs to 19 residues. Germline CDR1 SGHTA, CDR2 FQGTGA. Here the CDR3 reads CASSLLDFEATRTTGELFF. The CDR3 bases are TGTGCCAGCAGCTTATTAGATTTTGAGGCTACCCGTACCACCGGGGAGCTGTTTTTT.

The chain employs TRBV6-5 and TRBJ1-2; TRBD1 might be the D (6 bases). The CDR3 sequence is 14 residues long. Trimming left V 2 bases short and J 2 bases short, with 9 bases between. The germline V gene has CDR1 MNHEY and CDR2 SVGAGI. CDR3 in DNA: TGTGCCAGCAGTTACACCGACAGGAACTATGGCTACACCTTC. Translation gives CASSYTDRNYGYTF.

This clone was seen more than once but under ten times. The chain links TRBV27 to TRBJ2-7, with unresolved D. Germline CDR1 reads MNHEY; CDR2 reads SMNVEV (reference sequence). V dropped 2 bases and J dropped 2 bases, with 7 bases sitting between them. The CDR3 loop spans 13 amino acids. Here the CDR3 reads CASSLKGPYEQYF. In nucleotides, the CDR3 is TGTGCCAGCAGTTTAAAAGGGCCCTACGAGCAGTACTTC.

The rearrangement joins TRBV5-1 to TRBJ2-3, with 8 bases identical to TRBD2. V was clipped by 0 bases and J by 1 base; unmatched bases: 4. This CDR3 spans 16 amino acids. Germline CDR1 is SGHRS and CDR2 is YFSETQ. CDR3 sequence (DNA): TGCGCCAGCAGCTTGGATCTGCGGGGGGGCACAGATACGCAGTATTTT. Amino acids: CASSLDLRGGTDTQYF.

The chain is built from TRBV15 and TRBJ2-6; no definite D call. V lost 3 bases to trimming and J lost 0 bases, with 9 bases between them. The CDR3 loop spans 16 amino acids. In germline, CDR1 is LNHNV, CDR2 YYDKDF (reference sequence). The CDR3 DNA sequence: TGTGCCACCAGCAGTCTTCACGGCTCTGGGGCCAACGTCCTGACTTTC. Amino acids: CATSSLHGSGANVLTF.

The chain has TRBV19 and TRBJ1-2; D remains unclear. Germline V gene sequence: CDR1 LNHDA, CDR2 SQIVND (reference sequence). CDR3 size: 13 residues. The V and J ends lost 7 bases and 2 bases respectively, with 11 bases between them. CDR3 loop: CASNPTGNYGYTF. Here the CDR3 DNA reads TGTGCCAGTAACCCGACCGGGAACTATGGCTACACCTTC.